A single sample gave rise to the 12 T cell receptor beta chains below, sequenced in a study of blood T cells in healthy people across ages. Together with a sample-barcoded 5' primer, a J-beta primer mix was included in a second PCR lasting roughly 6 to 12 cycles. TCRdb reprocessed the 5' RACE reads with MiXCR, giving one entry per CDR3 protein. There are about 780,000 distinct CDR3 sequences in the sample; 25% to 30% occur only once, and 2.5% to 3.5% lies in the top ten. The same data also went into a second study, on T cells of mothers and their children.

Sequencing was carried out using blood. The origin of the receptors is a boy aged 5-17 years in good health.

The chain recombines TRBV10-3 with TRBJ1-4, with 9 bases matching TRBD1. J gave up 6 bases and V 5 bases, and 4 bases lay outside the gene matches. The CDR3 is 14 residues long. Germline V lookup: CDR1 ENHRY, CDR2 SYGVKD. The CDR3 here is CAISPGQGHEKLFF. For the CDR3, the DNA is TGTGCCATCAGTCCGGGACAGGGACATGAAAAACTGTTTTTT.

CDR3 residues: CASSDSDGRMADTQYF. The CDR3 nucleotides read TGTGCCAGCAGCGATTCGGACGGGAGGATGGCAGATACGCAGTATTTT. The J gene is TRBJ2-3, the V gene TRBV28, with 7 bases aligning to TRBD2. V trimming: 6 bases; J trimming: 4 bases; junction bases outside the gene matches: 13. The germline gives CDR1 MDHEN, CDR2 SYDVKM. CDR3 size: 16 residues.

The chain joins TRBV2 to TRBJ2-1; D remains ambiguous. Germline assignment: CDR1 SNHLY and CDR2 FYNNEI. This CDR3 is built from 14 residues. V lost 3 bases to trimming and J lost 4 bases, with 10 bases between them. The DNA for the CDR3 is TGTGCCAGCAGTGATACGGACGGATACAATGAGCAGTTCTTC. It encodes CASSDTDGYNEQFF.

In this sample, this clonotype turned up a few times. The V call is TRBV12-5, the J call TRBJ1-1; 9 nucleotides line up with TRBD1. Germline CDR1 reads LGHNT; CDR2 reads FRNRAP. V was pared by 7 bases and J by 4 bases, with 7 bases of the junction left unmatched. This CDR3 comprises 14 residues. CDR3 residues: CASDPLTGGTEAFF. CDR3 nucleotide sequence: TGTGCTAGTGACCCCTTGACAGGGGGCACTGAAGCTTTCTTT.

The V call is TRBV6-2 or TRBV6-3, the J call TRBJ2-1, with D possibly being TRBD2 (6 bases). The V gene lost 4 bases and the J gene lost 9 bases, with 16 bases spanning the gap. The germline V gene has CDR1 MNHEY and CDR2 SVGEGT. The CDR3 runs to 14 residues. The CDR3 spells CASSFNGGEVEQFF. The CDR3 DNA sequence: TGTGCCAGCAGTTTCAACGGCGGGGAGGTTGAGCAGTTCTTC.

This clonotype was observed a handful of times. The J gene is TRBJ2-7, the V gene TRBV20-1, with 10 bases lining up with TRBD2. The CDR3 sequence is 15 residues long. V gave up 3 bases and J gave up 7 bases; unmatched junction bases: 12. CDR1 and CDR2 (germline): DFQATT, SNEGSKA (reference sequence). The CDR3 spells CSARVPAGGPREQYF. CDR3 nucleotides: TGCAGTGCTAGGGTCCCAGCGGGGGGGCCTCGAGAGCAGTACTTC.

The V and J genes are TRBV5-1 and TRBJ1-1; D uncertain. CDR1 is SGHRS and CDR2 is YFSETQ in the germline V gene. The V and J ends lost 3 bases and 2 bases respectively, with 17 bases between them. The CDR3 covers 16 residues. In DNA, the CDR3 is TGCGCCAGCAGCTCGGCTGGAGGAGGGCGAAACACTGAAGCTTTCTTT. It codes for CASSSAGGGRNTEAFF.

This chain uses TRBV18 with TRBJ1-5; TRBD1 agrees at 9 bases. Germline CDR1 and CDR2: KGHSH and LQKENI. This CDR3 comprises 15 residues. Germline trimming cut 6 bases from V and 5 bases from J; bases unmatched to any gene: 8. The CDR3, as DNA: TGTGCCAGCTCTCTAACAGGGGGCCAGGATCAGCCCCAGCATTTT. This encodes CASSLTGGQDQPQHF.

This clonotype was detected many times. The CDR3 sequence: CASKRDTALWEQFF. The CDR3 coding sequence is TGCGCCAGCAAGCGGGACACCGCTCTCTGGGAGCAGTTCTTC. The chain recombines TRBV5-1 with TRBJ2-1, with D possibly being TRBD2 (7 bases). This CDR3 is 14 amino acids long. Germline V gene data show CDR1 as SGHRS and CDR2 as YFSETQ. V dropped 6 bases and J dropped 10 bases, with 20 bases sitting between them.

Comments on this clonotype: Relative to the germline gene, one junction end is altered; a read error may explain this. The CDR3 nucleotides are TGTGCCAGCGGGACAGGGGGATCTGGAAACGCCATATATTTT. Translating gives CASGTGGSGNAIYF. This chain joins TRBV27 and TRBJ1-3, with TRBD1 matching 11 bases. This CDR3 is built from 14 residues. CDR1 is MNHEY and CDR2 is SMNVEV in the germline V gene (reference sequence).

This chain joins TRBV12-3 or TRBV12-4 and TRBJ2-5; no reliable D call. CDR3 length: 15 residues. V was cut by 7 bases and J by 1 base, with 16 bases left in between. This CDR3 is CASTRLETLQETQYF. The CDR3 DNA is TGTGCCAGCACGAGGTTAGAAACACTCCAAGAGACCCAGTACTTC.

The table lists this clonotype with a few counts. The chain carries TRBV6-5 and TRBJ1-1; D gene uncertain. Germline V gene lookup returns CDR1 MNHEY and CDR2 SVGAGI. This CDR3 is built from 11 residues. The V gene lost 8 bases and the J gene lost 7 bases, with 11 bases spanning the gap. Here the CDR3 reads CASGRRLEAFF. CDR3 DNA sequence: TGTGCCAGCGGACGACGGCTTGAAGCTTTCTTT.